This TCR beta chain emerged from a study of T cell repertoires in cytomegalovirus infection. Study background: A matching HLA type, together with CMV infection, was signaled by public TCR beta signatures.

Germline assignment: CDR1 SGHTA and CDR2 FQGNSA. There are 16 residues in the CDR3. V shed 6 bases, J shed 8 bases, and the junction held 14 bases outside the gene matches. This clonotype was picked up many times. TCRdb used MiXCR to reprocess the reads, holding one entry per CDR3 protein. The profile shows some 440,000 distinct CDR3 sequences, approximately 31% of them singletons. This sequence joins TRBV7-2 and TRBJ2-1, with 9 bases fitting TRBD2. This sequence was found in a human donor in good health (CMV status not recorded). Some clones in this sample may be carry-over from other donors' samples. Sequencing was performed on PBMCs. CDR3: CASSFRGGLARDEQFF. The CDR3 DNA is TGTGCCAGCAGTTTCCGAGGGGGACTAGCAAGAGATGAGCAGTTCTTC.